These T cell receptor beta chains were read from a single sample in a study of regulatory dendritic cells for organ transplantation. No antigen has been identified for these receptors. Assay: immunoSEQ multiplex PCR; the TCRdb copy retains only in-frame clones and omits some. This table holds around 13,000 clones, 75% to 85% found once. The specimen was naive CD8+ T cells from blood cultured with regulatory dendritic cells. These receptors were taken from a human donor in good health. Each CDR3 is given with its conserved first and last residue. The D gene is left open where the match is weak. Clone size is not always given. Where it is, it says once, few, many or a class for expanded clones.

NA,TRBV4-3,TRBJ2-3,NA,CASSQDRTDTQYF,TGCGCCAGCAGCCAAGATAGAACGGATACGCAGTATTTT
once,TRBV10-3,TRBJ1-2,TRBD1,CAISDPTGLGYGYTF,TGTGCCATCAGTGACCCGACAGGGTTGGGTTATGGCTACACCTTC
NA,TRBV27,TRBJ1-1,TRBD1,CASSLQKQGWNTEAFF,TGTGCCAGCAGCCTCCAAAAACAGGGGTGGAACACTGAAGCTTTCTTT
NA,TRBV5-1,TRBJ2-7,NA,CASSLAGQAYEQYF,TGCGCCAGCAGCTTGGCGGGACAAGCCTACGAGCAGTACTTC
NA,TRBV9,TRBJ2-5,TRBD2,CASIPVRGGPEETQYF,TGTGCCAGCATCCCCGTGCGGGGGGGGCCTGAAGAGACCCAGTACTTC
NA,TRBV9,TRBJ2-2,TRBD1,CASSFHRDRDTGELFF,TGTGCCAGCAGCTTCCACCGGGACAGGGACACCGGGGAGCTGTTTTTT
few,TRBV5-4,TRBJ1-2,NA,CASSSPPGGYTF,TGTGCCAGCAGCTCCCCTCCGGGGGGCTACACCTTC
NA,TRBV5-4,TRBJ2-2,TRBD1,CASSFPRDRVTGELFF,TGTGCCAGCAGTTTCCCCCGGGACAGGGTGACCGGGGAGCTGTTTTTT
once,TRBV9,TRBJ2-7,TRBD1,CASSVEPGGNEQYF,TGTGCCAGCAGCGTAGAGCCAGGGGGCAACGAGCAGTACTTC
NA,TRBV7-9,TRBJ2-2,NA,CASSLRPSSGGAGTGELFF,TGTGCCAGCAGCTTAAGGCCGTCGTCCGGAGGGGCGGGTACCGGGGAGCTGTTTTTT
NA,TRBV5-6,TRBJ1-1,NA,CASILPGGTEAFF,TGTGCCAGCATCCTTCCTGGGGGGACTGAAGCTTTCTTT
NA,TRBV7-6,TRBJ2-3,NA,CASSHLGGTSTDTQYF,TGTGCCAGCAGCCACTTGGGAGGAACTAGCACAGATACGCAGTATTTT
NA,TRBV7-6,TRBJ2-7,TRBD1,CASSLEDRGSYEQYF,TGTGCCAGCAGCTTAGAGGACAGGGGATCCTACGAGCAGTACTTC
NA,TRBV29-1,TRBJ1-2,NA,CSVDVPRNYGYTF,TGCAGCGTTGATGTACCCAGAAACTATGGCTACACCTTC
NA,TRBV27,TRBJ2-1,TRBD1,CASSLGTVPDEQFF,TGTGCCAGCAGTTTGGGGACAGTACCGGACGAGCAGTTCTTC
few,TRBV5-5,TRBJ1-1,NA,CASSLAWNTEAFF,TGTGCCAGCAGCTTGGCCTGGAACACTGAAGCTTTCTTT
NA,TRBV5-6,TRBJ1-6,TRBD1,CASSLGTGVKNSPLHF,TGTGCCAGCAGCTTGGGGACAGGGGTAAAGAATTCACCCCTCCACTTT
once,TRBV15,TRBJ1-1,TRBD1,CATSSAPGTGNTEAFF,TGTGCCACCAGCAGTGCACCCGGGACAGGGAACACTGAAGCTTTCTTT
NA,TRBV2,TRBJ2-3,NA,CASTGMESDTQYF,TGTGCCAGCACCGGGATGGAATCAGATACGCAGTATTTT
NA,TRBV4-3,TRBJ2-1,NA,CASSHAIGQFSYNEQFF,TGCGCCAGCAGCCATGCGATCGGACAGTTTTCCTACAATGAGCAGTTCTTC
NA,TRBV27,TRBJ2-5,TRBD1,CASSSSPPWTGAETQYF,TGTGCCAGCAGTTCATCGCCCCCCTGGACAGGGGCAGAGACCCAGTACTTC
NA,TRBV7-9,TRBJ1-5,NA,CASSSSWGGAADQPQHF,TGTGCCAGCAGCTCCTCTTGGGGGGGGGCTGCGGATCAGCCCCAGCATTTT
NA,TRBV2,TRBJ1-4,NA,CASSVQGSTNEKLFF,TGTGCCAGCAGTGTACAGGGATCAACTAATGAAAAACTGTTTTTT
few,TRBV10-3,TRBJ1-1,TRBD1,CAISEAGGGTEAFF,TGTGCCATCAGTGAGGCAGGGGGAGGCACTGAAGCTTTCTTT
NA,TRBV15,TRBJ2-5,NA,CATSPGGETQYF,TGTGCCACCAGCCCCGGCGGGGAGACCCAGTACTTC